This TCR beta chain was recorded in a study of T cells in Graves' hyperthyroidism and ophthalmopathy. Turning to the study itself: Peripheral blood was drawn at first diagnosis, prior to all treatment. Study-level findings and limits: Blood shared most expanded thyroid clonotypes above 0.001.

This clonotype occurred many times. Its antigen is still unknown. Researchers defined stable Graves' hyperthyroidism as no ophthalmopathy progression within 18 months. Diagnoses rested on clinical symptoms, serum thyroxine and TRAb, thyroid ultrasound and orbital computed tomography. The CDR3 consists of 17 residues. In germline, CDR1 is MNHNS, CDR2 SASEGT. Trimming took 5 bases from V and 4 from J, leaving 24 bases between them. What was amplified from RNA transcripts were TCR beta CDR3 regions. First-round RT-PCR targeting the TCR CDR3 was performed with the HTBI primer set. TCRdb used MiXCR to reprocess the multiplex PCR reads, holding one entry per CDR3 protein. The sample shows approximately 400,000 distinct CDR3 sequences, more than 11% of them seen only once.

This chain uses TRBV6-1 with TRBJ2-7, with D perhaps TRBD1 (5 bases). The specimen sequenced was blood. This clonotype was obtained from a woman aged 60-75 years with Graves' hyperthyroidism. The CDR3 region has the DNA TGTGCCAGCAGTACCGAGACAGTGGGAAACTGGAAATACGAGCAGTACTTC. Translated, it gives CASSTETVGNWKYEQYF.